The source of this TCR beta chain is a study of regulatory T cells in long-lasting Graves disease. General observations from the study: Small numbers of samples may have cut accuracy. Patients with persistent disease showed a bias toward TRBV28, TRBJ1-2 and TRBJ2-5.

The TCR beta library used iRepertoire HTBI primers with Arm-PCR amplification of CDR3. One entry per CDR3 protein, called by TCRdb with MiXCR from the multiplex PCR reads. In the table there are 530,000 or so distinct CDR3 sequences, roughly 13% of which are singletons. The CDR3 runs to 16 residues. The germline V gene has CDR1 MGHRA and CDR2 YSYEKL. V was trimmed by 0 bases and J by 4 bases, leaving 16 bases between them. Time point here: newly diagnosed GD, antithyroid drugs for less than 3 months. TCR sequences were obtained from RNA taken from PBMCs. This clonotype was counted only a few times. Its cognate antigen is unknown. The sample was also linked to a second study, of T cells in Graves' hyperthyroidism and ophthalmopathy. Per that paper: In the blood, most expanded thyroid clonotypes above 0.001 appeared as well. By a 13 V-J model, ophthalmopathy was set apart from stable hyperthyroidism.

The receptor comes from a man aged 25 to 40 with Graves disease. The material was peripheral blood mononuclear cells (PBMCs), obtained at new diagnosis, from a patient treated with antithyroid drugs. The rearrangement uses TRBV4-1 and TRBJ2-7; tentative D call: TRBD2 (7 bases). CDR3 region: CASSQDPGASGYEQYF. Written as DNA, the CDR3 is TGCGCCAGCAGCCAAGATCCGGGGGCTAGCGGTTACGAGCAGTACTTC.